This T cell receptor beta chain was identified during a study of long-term antiretroviral therapy in people with HIV. immunoSEQ v3.0 was run at survey level. TCRdb keeps only in-frame clones here, not all; method: immunoSEQ multiplex PCR. The sample gives 30,000 to 35,000 clones, about 96% of which show up once; under 3.5% is in the top ten. CDR1 LNHDA and CDR2 SQIVND come from the germline V gene (reference sequence). The length of the CDR3 is 14 residues. Trimming left V 5 bases short and J 4 bases short, with 14 bases between. The sample was unsorted PBMCs, taken 6.9 years after starting antiretroviral therapy. This chain links TRBV19 with TRBJ1-1; D remains ambiguous. This TCR was recovered from a man aged 25-40 years with HIV. The CDR3 region is CASSREGWRTEAFF. The CDR3 DNA sequence: TGTGCCAGTAGTCGGGAGGGTTGGCGCACTGAAGCTTTCTTT.